This T cell receptor beta chain was retrieved from a study of blood T cell repertoires in COVID-19. Assay: immunoSEQ multiplex PCR; the TCRdb copy retains only in-frame clones and omits some. The sample lists about 64,000 clones, approximately 91% occurring once. This clone has only one observation. The sequenced sample consisted of peripheral blood. The TCR was taken from a human donor in a cohort sampled during active COVID-19.

The CDR3 DNA sequence: TGCGCCAGCAGCCCCGGGACAATGGTAGGGCAAGAGACCCAGTACTTC. Its translation is CASSPGTMVGQETQYF. V gene TRBV5-1 combines with J gene TRBJ2-5; a weak D match, TRBD1 (6 bases). The CDR3 is 16 residues long. CDR1 SGHRS and CDR2 YFSETQ come from the germline V gene. Between the trimmed V and J ends, which lost 4 bases and 2 bases, there was a span of 18 bases.